The 3 T cell receptor beta chains below all came from one sample that was sequenced in a study of blood T cell repertoires in COVID-19. The assay was immunoSEQ multiplex PCR, and TCRdb's table has in-frame clones only and misses some. Among some 250,000 clones listed, 65% to 90% were seen once. The sequenced sample consisted of PBMCs or T cells enriched from blood (not recorded which). The receptors derive from a young man who had recovered from COVID-19.

V usage is TRBV6-5 and J usage is TRBJ1-4; unclear D gene. V lost 8 bases, J lost 0 bases, and 13 bases lay in between. The CDR3 consists of 15 residues. Germline V gene data show CDR1 as MNHEY and CDR2 as SVGAGI. In DNA form, the CDR3 reads TGTGCCAGCCAAGAGAGCGGCGCAACTAATGAAAAACTGTTTTTT. Residues: CASQESGATNEKLFF.

The chain carries TRBV5-4 and TRBJ1-6; weak D call: TRBD1 (5 bases). Germline lookup yields CDR1 SGHNT and CDR2 YYREEE (reference sequence). The CDR3 has 17 residues. Trimming removed 1 base at V and 4 bases at J, with 15 bases between. The CDR3 DNA sequence: TGTGCCAGCAGCTTGTTTTCCAGGACACCGTATAATTCACCCCTCCACTTT. This gives the protein CASSLFSRTPYNSPLHF.

This clone was seen a few times. The V and J genes are TRBV30 and TRBJ1-6; no clear D gene. The CDR3 has 15 residues. V was trimmed by 7 bases and J by 8 bases, leaving 21 bases between them. CDR1 is GTSNPN, CDR2 SVGIG, per germline (reference sequence). The CDR3 is CASPLSAGRDSPLHF. CDR3 DNA: TGTGCCTCTCCCTTAAGCGCGGGGAGGGATTCACCCCTCCACTTT.